The next 25 T cell receptor beta chains were all read from a single sample in a study of blood T cell repertoires in COVID-19. The assay was immunoSEQ multiplex PCR, and TCRdb's table has in-frame clones only and misses some. The sample holds just over 50,000 clones, approximately 84% seen once. The sequencing sample was made of peripheral blood. These receptors were obtained from a human donor with active COVID-19. The donor label of this sample is uncertain.

The gene calls are TRBV19 and TRBJ1-6; 7 positions match TRBD1. Germline V gene data show CDR1 as LNHDA and CDR2 as SQIVND (reference sequence). The trim removed 1 base at V and 7 bases at J, leaving 4 bases unmatched. CDR3 length: 15 residues. The DNA for the CDR3 is TGTGCCAGTAGTATAGGGGGACAGATAAATTCACCCCTCCACTTT. Translating it yields CASSIGGQINSPLHF. Full variable domain (outside the CDR3, taken from reference TRBV19 and TRBJ1-6): DGGITQSPKYLFRKEGQNVTLSCEQNLNHDAMYWYRQDPGQGLRLIYYSQIVNDFQKGDIAEGYSVSREKKESFPLTVTSAQKNPTAFYLCASSIGGQINSPLHFGNGTRLTVT.

A single count supports this clone. J is TRBJ2-7 and V is TRBV5-5; D is possibly TRBD2 (5 bases). This CDR3 has 14 residues. Per the germline V gene, CDR1 is SGHKS and CDR2 is YYEKEE (reference sequence). With 4 bases removed from V and 2 bases from J, the gap between germline ends came to 13 bases. The CDR3 loop is CASSPTRAAYEQYF. The CDR3 nucleotides are TGTGCCAGCAGCCCCACTAGGGCGGCCTACGAGCAGTACTTC.

The chain links TRBV6-5 to TRBJ2-7, with a tentative D call TRBD2 (5 bases). The V and J ends lost 5 bases and 1 base respectively, with 15 bases between them. Germline V lookup: CDR1 MNHEY, CDR2 SVGAGI. The CDR3 totals 15 residues. CDR3 sequence (DNA): TGTGCCAGCAGTAAGGAGGTCGCTGGATCCTACGAGCAGTACTTC. Translated, it gives CASSKEVAGSYEQYF.

This chain links TRBV6-5 with TRBJ1-1; 7 bases fit TRBD1. Looked up from germline, CDR1 is MNHEY and CDR2 is SVGAGI. V lost 8 bases to trimming and J lost 1 base; unmatched junction nucleotides: 7. CDR3 length equals 14 residues. CDR3: CASETGQQNTEAFF. The DNA of the CDR3 is TGTGCCAGCGAGACGGGACAGCAGAACACTGAAGCTTTCTTT.

The chain uses TRBV5-6 and TRBJ2-5, with D maybe TRBD1 (6 bases). The V end was cut by 2 bases, the J end by 4 bases, with 9 bases between. Germline lookup yields CDR1 SGHDT and CDR2 YYEEEE. The CDR3 has 13 residues. The CDR3 DNA is TGTGCCAGCAGCTTACAGGGAATAGAGACCCAGTACTTC. Amino acid sequence: CASSLQGIETQYF.

The V gene is TRBV7-8, the J gene TRBJ2-5; D gene ambiguous. Germline lookup yields CDR1 SGHVS and CDR2 FQNEAQ. This CDR3 spans 15 amino acids. V lost 3 bases, J lost 0 bases, and 11 bases lay in between. Here the CDR3 DNA reads TGTGCCAGCAGCTTCCGCGGCAGAGACCAAGAGACCCAGTACTTC. Protein: CASSFRGRDQETQYF.

The gene calls are TRBV3-1 (or the pseudogene TRBV3-2) and TRBJ2-7, with 9 bases fitting TRBD1. Trimming cost V 1 base and J 3 bases; bases outside gene matches: 4. The CDR3 contains 15 residues. Germline V lookup: CDR1 LGHDT, CDR2 YNNKEL (reference sequence). CDR3 DNA: TGTGCCAGCAGCCAAGTCGACAGGGGGGTCTACGAGCAGTACTTC. It codes for CASSQVDRGVYEQYF.

The V gene is TRBV6-5, the J gene TRBJ1-1; 8 bases are shared with TRBD1. The CDR3 totals 14 residues. J lost 3 bases, V lost 6 bases, and 6 bases had no gene match. The germline gives CDR1 MNHEY, CDR2 SVGAGI. CDR3 nucleotides: TGTGCCAGCAGAATGACAGGGGACGACACTGAAGCTTTCTTT. This sequence encodes CASRMTGDDTEAFF.

The genes are TRBV6-5 and TRBJ2-5; maybe TRBD2 (6 bases). The CDR3 has 14 residues. The germline CDR1 and CDR2 sequences are MNHEY and SVGAGI. V shed 5 bases and J shed 1 base, with 11 bases lying between them. CDR3 amino acids: CASSIGGIQETQYF. The CDR3, as DNA: TGTGCCAGCAGTATTGGGGGGATCCAAGAGACCCAGTACTTC.

The J gene is TRBJ1-1, the V gene TRBV4-3; D call uncertain. This CDR3 region has 15 residues. The germline gives CDR1 LGHNA, CDR2 YSLEER. V lost 0 bases, J lost 6 bases, and 14 bases lay in between. This CDR3 is CASSQDRLPGAEAFF. The CDR3 DNA reads TGCGCCAGCAGCCAAGATCGGCTTCCGGGAGCTGAAGCTTTCTTT.

The V gene is TRBV2, the J gene TRBJ2-7; TRBD1 matches 7 bases. The V gene's germline CDR1 is SNHLY and CDR2 FYNNEI. The V segment lost 6 bases and the J segment 1 base; nucleotides outside the gene matches: 12. The CDR3 consists of 16 residues. For the CDR3, the DNA is TGTGCCAGCAGGAAAGGGACAGAGACCCAATCCTACGAGCAGTACTTC. Residues: CASRKGTETQSYEQYF.

The chain carries TRBV3-1 (or the pseudogene TRBV3-2) and TRBJ2-3, with D possibly matching TRBD2 (6 bases). This CDR3 is 16 amino acids long. Germline lookup yields CDR1 LGHDT and CDR2 YNNKEL (reference sequence). Trimming stripped 2 bases from V and 3 bases from J, with 15 bases between. CDR3 sequence: CASSQTRSSVTDTQYF. The CDR3 DNA reads TGTGCCAGCAGCCAAACGCGGTCTAGCGTTACAGATACGCAGTATTTT.

The V gene is TRBV5-6, the J gene TRBJ2-7; maybe TRBD1 (5 bases). This CDR3 spans 13 amino acids. Germline loops: CDR1 SGHDT, CDR2 YYEEEE. V lost 0 bases and J lost 1, with 5 bases in between. The CDR3 spells CASSLEGSYEQYF. CDR3 in DNA: TGTGCCAGCAGCTTGGAGGGGTCCTACGAGCAGTACTTC.

The chain employs TRBV9 and TRBJ2-3; the D gene is possibly TRBD2 (7 bases). The CDR3 sequence is 16 residues long. Germline CDR1 is SGDLS and CDR2 is YYNGEE. V shed 0 bases and J shed 4 bases, with 15 bases lying between them. As DNA, the CDR3 is TGTGCCAGCAGCGTAGCTTGGGGGGGCCGGTCAGATACGCAGTATTTT. It yields the protein CASSVAWGGRSDTQYF.

The V gene is TRBV27, the J gene TRBJ2-2; D unresolved. The CDR3 contains 14 residues. Trimming stripped 2 bases from V and 4 bases from J, with 8 bases between. Germline V gives CDR1 MNHEY, CDR2 SMNVEV (reference sequence). CDR3 nucleotides: TGTGCCAGCAGTTTAGTGTATAGCACCGGGGAGCTGTTTTTT. Its protein product is CASSLVYSTGELFF.

The chain links TRBV2 to TRBJ2-2; 7 bases align to TRBD2. Germline CDR1 SNHLY, CDR2 FYNNEI. V lost 5 bases, J lost 2 bases, and 5 bases stayed unmatched. The CDR3 spans 15 residues. Written as DNA, the CDR3 is TGTGCCAGCAGTCTACCTAGCGGTAACACCGGGGAGCTGTTTTTT. Translation: CASSLPSGNTGELFF.

This clone was detected a few times. V and J are TRBV4-3 and TRBJ1-3; D is unresolved. CDR1 is LGHNA, CDR2 YSLEER, per germline. CDR3 length equals 13 residues. V lost 3 bases, J lost 5 bases, and 8 bases lay in between. CDR3: CASSHDMRNTIYF. CDR3 coding DNA: TGCGCCAGCAGCCACGACATGCGAAACACCATATATTTT.

This clone was detected only a few times. The chain joins TRBV10-3 to TRBJ2-2; tentative D call: TRBD2 (8 bases). Germline lookup yields CDR1 ENHRY and CDR2 SYGVKD. Trimming removed 0 bases at V and 6 bases at J, with 17 bases between. This CDR3 is built from 17 residues. The CDR3 spells CAISESTGGGTPGELFF. Here the CDR3 DNA reads TGTGCCATCAGTGAGTCGACGGGAGGGGGCACTCCCGGGGAGCTGTTTTTT.

The V call is TRBV6-6, the J call TRBJ2-5, with a tentative D call TRBD1 (5 bases). V lost 2 bases to trimming and J lost 4 bases, with 14 bases between them. Germline lookup yields CDR1 MNHNY and CDR2 SVGAGI (reference sequence). CDR3 size: 15 residues. The CDR3 protein is CASSYGQGRGETQYF. The DNA for the CDR3 is TGTGCCAGCAGTTACGGGCAGGGAAGGGGAGAGACCCAGTACTTC.

V usage is TRBV6-5 and J usage is TRBJ2-1; 9 nucleotides line up with TRBD2. V was pared by 3 bases and J by 6 bases, with 6 bases of the junction left unmatched. The CDR3 length is 15 residues. Germline lookup yields CDR1 MNHEY and CDR2 SVGAGI. This chain's CDR3 is CASSYIAGAPNEQFF. The CDR3 DNA follows: TGTGCCAGCAGTTATATAGCGGGGGCGCCCAATGAGCAGTTCTTC.

The J gene is TRBJ1-2, the V gene TRBV6-5, with 9 bases aligning to TRBD1. Trimming took 0 bases from V and 9 from J; bases not matched to a gene: 5. Germline V gives CDR1 MNHEY, CDR2 SVGAGI. This CDR3 has 14 residues. Here the CDR3 reads CASSYSSGQGSYTF. CDR3 DNA: TGTGCCAGCAGTTACTCATCGGGACAGGGAAGCTACACCTTC.

This chain connects TRBV3-1 (or the pseudogene TRBV3-2) to TRBJ2-6; 8 bases map to TRBD2. From germline, CDR1 is LGHDT and CDR2 YNNKEL (reference sequence). V trimming: 4 bases; J trimming: 0 bases; junction bases outside the gene matches: 14. The CDR3 loop spans 20 amino acids. Written as DNA, the CDR3 is TGTGCCAGCAGCCGTACCACGGGGGGGGCCCTGCTCTCTGGGGCCAACGTCCTGACTTTC. This codes for CASSRTTGGALLSGANVLTF.

The rearrangement links TRBV18 to TRBJ1-3; 7 nucleotides agree with TRBD1. V lost 5 bases and J lost 0; bases outside the gene matches: 4. The CDR3 has 15 amino acids. Germline-derived CDR1 and CDR2 are KGHSH and LQKENI. CDR3 region: CASSSQGDSGNTIYF. As DNA, the CDR3 is TGTGCCAGCTCATCGCAGGGGGACTCTGGAAACACCATATATTTT.

This sequence joins TRBV20-1 and TRBJ2-7, with TRBD2 identical over 7 bases. The CDR3 extends over 11 amino acids. V shed 5 bases, J shed 5 bases, and the junction held 3 bases outside the gene matches. Germline CDR1 DFQATT, CDR2 SNEGSKA (reference sequence). In DNA form, the CDR3 reads TGCAGTGCTGGACTAGTCCACGAGCAGTACTTC. Encoded protein: CSAGLVHEQYF.

The V call is TRBV6-5, the J call TRBJ2-2, with TRBD2 matching over 8 bases. The CDR3 spans 14 residues. Germline loops: CDR1 MNHEY, CDR2 SVGAGI. Trimming at V came to 7 bases and at J to 6 bases, leaving 7 bases not matched to a gene. This CDR3 reads CASKRGSSAGELFF. The DNA for the CDR3 is TGTGCCAGCAAGCGGGGGTCCTCTGCCGGGGAGCTGTTTTTT.